In its sample, the clone carrying this TCR beta chain was seen once. Its antigen is still unknown. Vbeta (60) and Jbeta (13) primers were used in the PCR. Sequencing was performed with immunoSEQ multiplex PCR; in TCRdb, only in-frame clones are kept and a portion is missing. The sample contains roughly 150,000 clones, roughly 80% of which appear only once. Trimming took 8 bases from V and 4 from J; bases not matched to a gene: 4. CDR1 is LNHDA, CDR2 SQIVND, per germline (reference sequence). The CDR3 contains 13 residues. These data belong to a study of cytomegalovirus exposure and HLA in healthy donors. Study results and limitations: Because they were indistinguishable, some V segments, including TRBV6-2 and TRBV6-3, were excluded. By a later analysis, the bulk of CMV-associated TCR beta chains appeared HLA-restricted. Information on immune exposure was restricted to one variable (CMV serostatus).

J is TRBJ1-2 and V is TRBV19; 10 bases map to TRBD1. Sequenced material: PBMCs. The receptor comes from a man between 45 and 60 years old in good health and CMV-seropositive. CDR3 sequence reads: CASSTGGLYGYTF. As DNA, the CDR3 is TGTGCCAGTTCGACAGGGGGCCTCTATGGCTACACCTTC.